The next 25 T cell receptor beta chains were all read from a single sample in a study of response to subunit inactivated influenza vaccine. TCRdb passed the RT-PCR reads through MiXCR, listing each CDR3 protein once. This table has 610,000 or so distinct CDR3 sequences, 13% to 15% appearing once. Sample: PBMCs from blood, taken 11 to 12 days after vaccination. The receptors shown here come from a man aged 50 or older who received an inactivated influenza vaccine.

This clonotype occurred a few times. The chain has TRBV5-6 and TRBJ2-1; TRBD1 is a possible D gene (7 bases). The CDR3 runs to 15 residues. The V gene lost 7 bases and the J gene lost 0 bases, with 14 bases spanning the gap. CDR1 is SGHDT, CDR2 YYEEEE, per germline. The CDR3 DNA is TGTGCCAGCTGGAGGGGGCAAAGCTCCTACAATGAGCAGTTCTTC. Amino acid sequence: CASWRGQSSYNEQFF.

The rearrangement joins TRBV9 to TRBJ2-1; possible D gene TRBD2, 6 bases. Germline CDR1 and CDR2: SGDLS and YYNGEE. The CDR3 has 13 residues. V was cut by 2 bases and J by 7 bases, with 10 bases left in between. The CDR3 is CASSVEGGNEQFF. In nucleotides, the CDR3 is TGTGCCAGCAGCGTTGAGGGAGGAAATGAGCAGTTCTTC.

The rearrangement joins TRBV29-1 to TRBJ1-1, with D tentatively TRBD1 (6 bases). Germline lookup yields CDR1 SQVTM and CDR2 ANQGSEA. CDR3 length equals 13 residues. Trimming pared 5 bases from V and 5 bases from J, leaving 15 bases between. For the CDR3, the DNA is TGCAGCGTTAGGGGGGGGATTTCTACTGAAGCTTTCTTT. This codes for CSVRGGISTEAFF.

In its sample, this clonotype was seen a few times. This chain joins TRBV2 and TRBJ2-2; TRBD2 is a possible D gene (6 bases). Germline V gene data show CDR1 as SNHLY and CDR2 as FYNNEI. The CDR3 has 14 amino acids. Trimming left V 3 bases short and J 6 bases short, with 11 bases between. The DNA of the CDR3 is TGTGCCAGCAGTGACCGGACTATGTCCGGGGAGCTGTTTTTT. Amino acids: CASSDRTMSGELFF.

Regarding this clonotype: One end of the junction fails to match germline, which may point to a read error. The chain carries TRBV5-6 and TRBJ2-2; 8 bases map to TRBD1. CDR3 length equals 15 residues. Germline V gene lookup returns CDR1 SGHDT and CDR2 YYEEEE. This CDR3 reads CASSLDRDYTGELFF. The DNA of the CDR3 is TGTGCCAGCAGTTTGGACAGGGATTACACCGGGGAGCTGTTTTTT.

This sequence joins TRBV7-9 and TRBJ2-1; D ambiguous. Germline V gives CDR1 SEHNR, CDR2 FQNEAQ (reference sequence). This CDR3 has 16 residues. V was cut by 5 bases and J by 4 bases, with 18 bases left in between. The CDR3 coding sequence is TGTGCCAGCAGCCAAGTAATCCTAGGGCAATACAATGAGCAGTTCTTC. It specifies CASSQVILGQYNEQFF.

This clonotype was counted between two and nine times. The genes are TRBV12-3 or TRBV12-4 and TRBJ1-1, with 9 positions matching TRBD1. After removal of 6 bases from V and 4 bases from J, the junction contained 3 bases not matched to a gene. The CDR3 has 13 amino acids. The CDR3 DNA is TGTGCCAGCAGGGAACAGGGGGCCACTGAAGCTTTCTTT. Its translation is CASREQGATEAFF.

This clonotype was observed a few times. The chain couples TRBV7-8 to TRBJ1-4; no clear D gene. Germline CDR1 and CDR2: SGHVS and FQNEAQ. V lost 1 base and J 0 bases, leaving 9 bases between the germline ends. CDR3 size: 16 residues. Written as DNA, the CDR3 is TGTGCCAGCAGCTTAGGGCAGGCTGCAACTAATGAAAAACTGTTTTTT. This gives the protein CASSLGQAATNEKLFF.

This rearrangement joins TRBV20-1 to TRBJ2-4; 8 nucleotides align to TRBD2. The CDR3 contains 14 residues. Germline CDR1 DFQATT, CDR2 SNEGSKA (reference sequence). V was pared by 0 bases and J by 8 bases, with 6 bases of the junction left unmatched. CDR3 loop: CSARDRRGGDIQYF. CDR3 DNA: TGCAGTGCTAGAGATCGCCGGGGGGGAGACATTCAGTACTTC.

In this sample, this clonotype turned up a few times. The chain carries TRBV5-1 and TRBJ2-1; TRBD2 matches at 8 bases. Germline-derived CDR1 and CDR2 are SGHRS and YFSETQ. The CDR3 extends over 15 amino acids. V dropped 1 base and J dropped 4; count of bases not matched to a gene: 4. CDR3 DNA: TGCGCCAGCAGCTTGCGGGAGGGTGGTTACAATGAGCAGTTCTTC. Translated: CASSLREGGYNEQFF.

This clonotype turned up a few times. J is TRBJ2-1 and V is TRBV10-3, with D perhaps TRBD2 (7 bases). V dropped 3 bases and J dropped 2 bases, with 11 bases sitting between them. CDR1 ENHRY and CDR2 SYGVKD come from the germline V gene. This CDR3 region has 15 residues. The CDR3 spells CAISEGRGTYNEQFF. In DNA, the CDR3 is TGTGCCATCAGTGAAGGGAGGGGGACCTACAATGAGCAGTTCTTC.

The chain carries TRBV20-1 and TRBJ2-7; 10 positions match TRBD2. The germline V gene encodes CDR1 DFQATT and CDR2 SNEGSKA (reference sequence). Unmatched junction bases numbered 20, after V lost 6 bases and J lost 3 bases. This CDR3 spans 18 amino acids. CDR3 sequence: CSASGSSVRGTSDYEQYF. The CDR3, as DNA: TGCAGTGCAAGTGGGTCGTCCGTCAGGGGGACTAGCGACTACGAGCAGTACTTC.

Concerning this clonotype: Compared with germline, one end of the junction differs, possibly owing to a read error. The gene calls are TRBV12-3 or TRBV12-4 and TRBJ2-2; D call uncertain. This CDR3 contains 13 residues. CDR3 DNA sequence: TGTTCCAGCAGTTCCTATTACACCGGGGAGCTGTTTTTT. Its protein product is CSSSSYYTGELFF.

This clonotype has only a few counts. The chain recombines TRBV20-1 with TRBJ2-5, with no clear D. Trimming stripped 0 bases from V and 7 bases from J, with 12 bases between. Germline V CDR1 and CDR2: DFQATT, SNEGSKA (reference sequence). CDR3 length: 13 residues. This CDR3 reads CSARDWLIGTQYF. The CDR3 DNA is TGCAGTGCTAGAGATTGGCTCATCGGGACCCAGTACTTC.

This clonotype was detected only a few times. The rearrangement joins TRBV7-8 to TRBJ2-4, with D possibly TRBD1 on 6 matching bases. CDR1 and CDR2 (germline): SGHVS, FQNEAQ. The CDR3 has 14 amino acids. The ends were cut back, 1 base at V and 9 bases at J, with 13 bases in the middle. The chain's CDR3 is CASSLVRGGSIQYF. DNA for the CDR3: TGTGCCAGCAGCTTAGTCCGAGGGGGAAGCATTCAGTACTTC.

This clonotype was found a few times. This chain connects TRBV28 to TRBJ1-2; D possibly corresponds to TRBD1 (5 bases). Germline CDR1 MDHEN, CDR2 SYDVKM. The CDR3 has 13 residues. V lost 6 bases, J lost 4 bases, and 12 bases lay in between. The CDR3 spells CASRSQGPYGYTF. CDR3 bases: TGTGCCAGCAGGTCCCAGGGTCCCTATGGCTACACCTTC.

The table lists this clonotype with a few counts. The chain has TRBV9 and TRBJ2-6; D not resolved. Germline-derived CDR1 and CDR2 are SGDLS and YYNGEE. The CDR3 totals 15 residues. The ends were cut back, 4 bases at V and 0 bases at J, with 8 bases in the middle. Here the CDR3 DNA reads TGTGCCAGCAGCACAGTACTCTCTGGGGCCAACGTCCTGACTTTC. Its translation is CASSTVLSGANVLTF.

This chain connects TRBV5-1 to TRBJ2-1, with 9 bases matching TRBD2. Germline V gene data show CDR1 as SGHRS and CDR2 as YFSETQ. The CDR3 runs 16 residues. The junction had 6 bases not matched to a gene; V was cut back by 0 bases and J by 5 bases. The CDR3 loop reads CASSLGPSGTNNEQFF. The CDR3 nucleotides are TGCGCCAGCAGCTTGGGCCCTAGCGGGACCAACAATGAGCAGTTCTTC.

The chain recombines TRBV7-2 with TRBJ2-5; D uncertain. Germline V lookup: CDR1 SGHTA, CDR2 FQGNSA. The CDR3 consists of 14 residues. Between the trimmed V and J ends, which lost 1 base and 5 bases, there was a span of 11 bases. The CDR3 DNA is TGTGCCAGCAGCTTAGGTCCCCATGGGGAGACCCAGTACTTC. The encoded protein is CASSLGPHGETQYF.

CDR3: CASNPGQGAREQFF. CDR3 coding DNA: TGTGCCAGCAACCCGGGACAGGGGGCAAGAGAGCAGTTCTTC. This chain uses TRBV7-6 with TRBJ2-1; TRBD1 matches 12 bases. This CDR3 spans 14 amino acids. The germline CDR1 and CDR2 sequences are SGHVS and FNYEAQ. Germline trimming cut 7 bases from V and 10 bases from J; bases unmatched to any gene: 8.

The chain combines TRBV5-1 with TRBJ2-7; TRBD1 aligns across 7 bases. The ends lost 5 bases at V and 3 bases at J; junction bases unmatched: 8. The germline CDR1 and CDR2 sequences are SGHRS and YFSETQ. This CDR3 comprises 14 residues. The CDR3 bases are TGCGCCAGCAGGAAGGGGACAGAAGACTACGAGCAGTACTTC. Its translation: CASRKGTEDYEQYF.

The V call is TRBV7-2, the J call TRBJ2-2; the D is unclear. There are 17 residues in the CDR3. Germline loops: CDR1 SGHTA, CDR2 FQGNSA. With 1 base removed from V and 6 bases from J, the gap between germline ends came to 18 bases. CDR3 nucleotides: TGTGCCAGCAGCTTAGGGTCGTGGGTAGGGCAGGCCGGGGAGCTGTTTTTT. Translating gives CASSLGSWVGQAGELFF.

This clonotype was observed a handful of times. This chain connects TRBV12-3 or TRBV12-4 to TRBJ2-3; D unresolved. CDR3 size: 12 residues. V lost 6 bases and J lost 4, with 8 bases in between. CDR3 residues: CASSFRPDTQYF. The CDR3 coding sequence is TGTGCCAGCAGCTTTCGGCCAGATACGCAGTATTTT.

The chain joins TRBV5-1 to TRBJ2-1; D not resolved. Trimming left V 1 base short and J 0 bases short, with 8 bases between. Germline CDR1 is SGHRS and CDR2 is YFSETQ. CDR3 size: 15 residues. CDR3 loop: CASSLSLDSYNEQFF. As DNA, the CDR3 is TGCGCCAGCAGCTTGTCACTGGACTCCTACAATGAGCAGTTCTTC.

The sample holds one count of this clonotype. V usage is TRBV7-2 and J usage is TRBJ2-1; no firm D call. V lost 1 base, J lost 6 bases, and 13 bases lay in between. Germline V lookup: CDR1 SGHTA, CDR2 FQGNSA. CDR3 length: 15 residues. The DNA for the CDR3 is TGTGCCAGCAGCTTAGATCACACGGATGGCAATGAGCAGTTCTTC. It encodes CASSLDHTDGNEQFF.